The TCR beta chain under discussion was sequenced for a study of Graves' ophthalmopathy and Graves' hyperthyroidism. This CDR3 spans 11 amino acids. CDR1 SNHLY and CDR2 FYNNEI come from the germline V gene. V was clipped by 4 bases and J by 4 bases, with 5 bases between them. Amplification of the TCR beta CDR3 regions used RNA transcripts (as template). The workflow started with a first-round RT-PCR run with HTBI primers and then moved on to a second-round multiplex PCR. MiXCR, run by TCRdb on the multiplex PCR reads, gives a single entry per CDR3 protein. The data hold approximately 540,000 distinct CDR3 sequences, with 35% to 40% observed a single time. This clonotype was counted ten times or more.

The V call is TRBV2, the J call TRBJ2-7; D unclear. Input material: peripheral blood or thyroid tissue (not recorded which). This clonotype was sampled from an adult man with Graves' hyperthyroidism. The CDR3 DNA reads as TGTGCCAGCAGTGCTGTTTACGAGCAGTACTTC. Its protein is CASSAVYEQYF.